This TCR beta chain was found in a study of graft-versus-host responses after intestinal transplantation. Study-level information: Isolated intestinal, liver-intestinal, or multivisceral transplants had been given to the recipients.

Regarding the study as a whole: The presence of high graft-versus-host to host-versus-graft clonal ratios in allografts characterized patients with graft-donor T cell macrochimerism.

In regard to this clone: Antigen unknown.

The CDR3 runs 17 residues. The trim removed 2 bases at V and 0 bases at J, leaving 9 bases unmatched. The germline CDR1 and CDR2 sequences are SGDLS and YYNGEE. Using immunoSEQ multiplex PCR, the repertoire was profiled, and TCRdb retains in-frame clones only, with some absent. In the table there are about 90,000 clones, more than 85% of which are singletons. Sequences were derived from unstimulated CD8+ T cells sorted from spleen or lymph node cells, sampled before intestinal transplant. The chain uses TRBV9 and TRBJ1-2, with 8 bases that match TRBD1. This receptor was identified in a human donor who received an intestinal transplant. The CDR3 region has the DNA TGTGCCAGCAGCGTGTGGGACAGGCTCACCCCTAACTATGGCTACACCTTC. Protein: CASSVWDRLTPNYGYTF.